This TCR beta chain derives from a study of T cell responses to AZD1222 COVID-19 vaccine. Only in-frame clones appear in the TCRdb table, and some are missing; sequencing was by immunoSEQ multiplex PCR. The sample holds under 110,000 clones, more than 70% seen once. CDR3 size: 13 residues. V was clipped by 5 bases and J by 7 bases; unmatched bases: 5. The germline CDR1 and CDR2 sequences are MNHEY and SVGAGI. V is TRBV6-5 and J is TRBJ1-1; 9 positions match TRBD1. The sample in question was peripheral blood, obtained on day 0 of AZD1222 vaccination. This sequence originates from an adult in good health. This chain's CDR3 is CASSRTGEVEAFF. For the CDR3, the DNA is TGTGCCAGCAGTCGGACAGGGGAAGTTGAAGCTTTCTTT.